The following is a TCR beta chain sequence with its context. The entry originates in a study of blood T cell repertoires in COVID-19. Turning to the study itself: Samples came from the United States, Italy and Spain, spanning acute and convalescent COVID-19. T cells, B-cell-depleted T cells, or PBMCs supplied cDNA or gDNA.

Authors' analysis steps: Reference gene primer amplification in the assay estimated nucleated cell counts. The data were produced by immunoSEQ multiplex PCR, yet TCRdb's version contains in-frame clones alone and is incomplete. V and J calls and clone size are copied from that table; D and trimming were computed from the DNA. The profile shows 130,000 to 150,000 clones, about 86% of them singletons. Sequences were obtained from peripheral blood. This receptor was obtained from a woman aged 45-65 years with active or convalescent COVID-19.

The CDR3 loop is CASSLGGGISTDTQYF. The CDR3 nucleotides are TGTGCCAGCAGCTTAGGGGGCGGGATCTCCACAGATACGCAGTATTTT. V is TRBV7-9 and J is TRBJ2-3; possible D gene TRBD2, 6 bases. V was clipped by 1 base and J by 2 bases, with 13 bases between them. Germline V gene sequence: CDR1 SEHNR, CDR2 FQNEAQ (reference sequence). The length of the CDR3 is 16 residues.